This T cell receptor (beta chain) emerged from a study of blood T cell repertoires in COVID-19. For the study at large: There were acute and convalescent COVID-19 samples, and they came from the United States, Italy and Spain. T cells, B-cell-depleted T cells, or PBMCs supplied cDNA or gDNA.

This CDR3 has 13 residues. Trimming removed 2 bases from V and 6 bases from J, with 10 bases in between. Methods used by the authors: Estimates of nucleated cell counts were drawn from the amplification of reference gene primers. Sequencing was performed with immunoSEQ multiplex PCR; in TCRdb, only in-frame clones are kept and a portion is missing. The V and J calls and clone size come from that table; D and trimming were worked out from the DNA. The sample includes some 66,000 clones, around 82% seen only once; the top ten take 6.6%. The J gene is TRBJ1-2, the V gene TRBV12-3 or TRBV12-4; no clear D. The material sequenced was peripheral blood. This TCR was recovered from a man in his sixties with acute or convalescent COVID-19. For the CDR3, the DNA is TGTGCCAGCAGTTTATCCGGGGTGGATGGCTACACCTTC. Amino acids: CASSLSGVDGYTF.